The rows below give T cell receptor beta chains drawn from one sample of a study of cytomegalovirus exposure and HLA in healthy donors. Sequencing was performed with immunoSEQ multiplex PCR; in TCRdb, only in-frame clones are kept and a portion is missing. This sample has approximately 150,000 clones; 64% occur once, and the top ten carry 3%. Sample: PBMCs. The receptors originated from a woman aged 25 to 39 in good health and CMV-seropositive. Both conserved end residues are part of each CDR3. D genes are given only for firm matches. Clone size, where shown, is once, few, many, or a class for clones that have expanded.

CDR3: CASSQDRGREKLFF
DNA: TGCGCCAGCAGCCAGGACAGGGGTCGGGAAAAACTGTTTTTT
size: -
D: TRBD1
V: TRBV5-1
J: TRBJ1-4

CDR3: CASSPRGRGNTGELFF
DNA: TGTGCCAGCAGCCCCAGGGGGCGCGGGAACACCGGGGAGCTGTTTTTT
size: -
D: TRBD1
V: TRBV5-4
J: TRBJ2-2

CDR3: CASSWGTEENIQYF
DNA: TGTGCCAGCAGCTGGGGGACAGAGGAAAACATTCAGTACTTC
size: -
D: TRBD1
V: TRBV9
J: TRBJ2-4

CDR3: CASGQVPYEQYF
DNA: TGTGCCAGCGGACAGGTCCCCTACGAGCAGTACTTC
size: -
D: TRBD1
V: TRBV2
J: TRBJ2-7

CDR3: CANPGRGLTNEKLFF
DNA: TGTGCCAACCCCGGCAGGGGGCTTACTAATGAAAAACTGTTTTTT
size: few
D: TRBD1
V: TRBV6-8
J: TRBJ1-4

CDR3: CASSASGWANEQFF
DNA: TGTGCCAGCAGCGCCTCGGGGTGGGCCAATGAGCAGTTCTTC
size: -
D: -
V: TRBV13
J: TRBJ2-1

CDR3: CATKVTGASYEQYF
DNA: TGTGCCACCAAGGTGACAGGGGCGTCCTACGAGCAGTACTTC
size: -
D: TRBD1
V: TRBV6-1
J: TRBJ2-7

CDR3: CAWSEAGGASGQPQHF
DNA: TGTGCCTGGAGTGAGGCAGGGGGCGCGAGCGGTCAGCCCCAGCATTTT
size: once
D: TRBD1
V: TRBV30
J: TRBJ1-5

CDR3: CASSRAEDGNTIYF
DNA: TGTGCCAGCAGCCGTGCGGAAGATGGAAACACCATATATTTT
size: -
D: -
V: TRBV7-9
J: TRBJ1-3

CDR3: CASSVGAYNRGLGEKLFF
DNA: TGTGCCAGCAGCGTAGGGGCCTATAACAGGGGGTTGGGTGAAAAACTGTTTTTT
size: -
D: TRBD1
V: TRBV9
J: TRBJ1-4

CDR3: CAVTGGRTYEQYF
DNA: TGTGCCGTCACAGGGGGCCGTACCTACGAGCAGTACTTC
size: -
D: TRBD1
V: TRBV2
J: TRBJ2-7

CDR3: CAWSPPRTGRDEKLFF
DNA: TGTGCCTGGAGTCCCCCCCGGACAGGTCGGGATGAAAAACTGTTTTTT
size: -
D: TRBD1
V: TRBV30
J: TRBJ1-4

CDR3: CASTERGTQYF
DNA: TGTGCCAGTACAGAAAGGGGGACGCAGTATTTT
size: -
D: -
V: TRBV19
J: TRBJ2-3

CDR3: CASSQEGLIRIF
DNA: TGCGCCAGCAGCCAAGAGGGGCTGATAAGAATTTTT
size: -
D: -
V: TRBV4-1
J: TRBJ1-4

CDR3: CASSFGTTDGELFF
DNA: TGTGCCAGCAGCTTCGGGACAACAGACGGGGAGCTGTTTTTT
size: -
D: -
V: TRBV7-9
J: TRBJ2-2

CDR3: CASSVLAGGYNEQFF
DNA: TGTGCCAGCAGTGTACTAGCGGGGGGATACAATGAGCAGTTCTTC
size: -
D: TRBD2
V: TRBV6-4
J: TRBJ2-1

CDR3: CAISTRAAVESPLHF
DNA: TGTGCCATCAGCACCAGGGCGGCGGTGGAATCACCCCTCCACTTT
size: -
D: -
V: TRBV10-3
J: TRBJ1-6

CDR3: CASRNGLAGTYEQYF
DNA: TGTGCCAGCAGAAACGGACTAGCGGGGACCTACGAGCAGTACTTC
size: -
D: TRBD2
V: TRBV6-6
J: TRBJ2-7

CDR3: CASSYSGQVKGGYTF
DNA: TGTGCCAGCAGTTACTCCGGACAGGTCAAGGGTGGCTACACCTTC
size: -
D: TRBD1
V: TRBV6-6
J: TRBJ1-2

CDR3: CASSLGGTPAGELFF
DNA: TGCGCCAGCAGCTTGGGAGGGACTCCCGCCGGGGAGCTGTTTTTT
size: -
D: -
V: TRBV5-1
J: TRBJ2-2

CDR3: CASSQAGTGSGYTF
DNA: TGCGCCAGCAGCCAAGCAGGGACAGGGTCTGGCTACACCTTC
size: -
D: TRBD1
V: TRBV4-1
J: TRBJ1-2

CDR3: CASSRRTGGGSETQYF
DNA: TGTGCCAGCAGCCGCCGGACAGGGGGCGGGTCAGAGACCCAGTACTTC
size: -
D: TRBD1
V: TRBV7-3
J: TRBJ2-5

CDR3: CASSLARQKPDIYEQYF
DNA: TGCGCCAGCAGCTTGGCTAGGCAGAAACCCGATATCTACGAGCAGTACTTC
size: -
D: -
V: TRBV5-1
J: TRBJ2-7